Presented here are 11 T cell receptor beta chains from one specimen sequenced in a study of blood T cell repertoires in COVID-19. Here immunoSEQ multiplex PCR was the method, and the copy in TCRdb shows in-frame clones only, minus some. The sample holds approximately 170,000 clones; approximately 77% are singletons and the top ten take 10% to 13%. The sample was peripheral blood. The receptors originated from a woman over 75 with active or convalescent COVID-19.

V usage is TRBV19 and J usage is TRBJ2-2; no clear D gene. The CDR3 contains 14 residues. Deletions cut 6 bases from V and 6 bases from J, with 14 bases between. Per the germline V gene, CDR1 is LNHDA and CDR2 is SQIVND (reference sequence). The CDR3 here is CASRRTPVPGELFF. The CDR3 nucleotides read TGTGCCAGTAGACGAACGCCAGTCCCCGGGGAGCTGTTTTTT.

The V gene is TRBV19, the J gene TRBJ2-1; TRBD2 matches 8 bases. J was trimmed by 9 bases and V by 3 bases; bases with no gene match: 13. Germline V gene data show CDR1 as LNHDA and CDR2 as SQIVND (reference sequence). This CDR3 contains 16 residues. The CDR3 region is CASSISGTRAYIEQFF. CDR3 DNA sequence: TGTGCCAGTAGTATTTCCGGGACTAGGGCTTATATTGAGCAGTTCTTC.

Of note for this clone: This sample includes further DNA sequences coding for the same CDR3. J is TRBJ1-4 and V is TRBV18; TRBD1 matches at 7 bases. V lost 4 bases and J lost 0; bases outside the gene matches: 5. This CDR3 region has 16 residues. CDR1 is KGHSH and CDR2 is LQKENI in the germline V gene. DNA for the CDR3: TGTGCCAGCTCACGAGGGACAGTAGCAACTAATGAAAAACTGTTTTTT. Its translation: CASSRGTVATNEKLFF.

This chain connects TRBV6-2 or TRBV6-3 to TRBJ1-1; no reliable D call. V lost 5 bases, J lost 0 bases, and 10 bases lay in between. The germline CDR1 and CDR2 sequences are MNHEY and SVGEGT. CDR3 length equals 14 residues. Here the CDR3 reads CASSLRLLNTEAFF. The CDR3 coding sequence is TGTGCCAGCAGTCTAAGACTGCTGAACACTGAAGCTTTCTTT.

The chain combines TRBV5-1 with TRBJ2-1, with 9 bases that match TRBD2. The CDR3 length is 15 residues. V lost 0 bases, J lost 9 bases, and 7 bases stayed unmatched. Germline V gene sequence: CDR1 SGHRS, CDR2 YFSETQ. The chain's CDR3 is CASSLVAGVKGEQFF. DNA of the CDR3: TGCGCCAGCAGCTTGGTAGCGGGAGTTAAGGGTGAGCAGTTCTTC.

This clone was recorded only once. In DNA form, the CDR3 reads TGTGCCAGCGCTGACAGGGGGCGCTTCTATGGCTACACCTTC. Its translation is CASADRGRFYGYTF. The gene calls are TRBV27 and TRBJ1-2; 10 positions match TRBD1. With 8 bases clipped from V and 4 bases from J, the junction kept 7 bases outside the gene matches. The CDR3 covers 14 residues. Germline CDR1 and CDR2: MNHEY and SMNVEV (reference sequence).

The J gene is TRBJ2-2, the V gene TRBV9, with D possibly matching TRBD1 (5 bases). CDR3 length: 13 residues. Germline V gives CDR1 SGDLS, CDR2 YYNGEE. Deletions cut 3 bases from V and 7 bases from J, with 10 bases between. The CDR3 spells CASSEQVYGELFF. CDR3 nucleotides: TGTGCCAGCAGCGAACAGGTTTACGGGGAGCTGTTTTTT. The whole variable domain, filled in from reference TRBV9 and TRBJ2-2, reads DSGVTQTPKHLITATGQRVTLRCSPRSGDLSVYWYQQSLDQGLQFLIQYYNGEERAKGNILERFSAQQFPDLHSELNLSSLELGDSALYFCASSEQVYGELFFGEGSRLTVL.

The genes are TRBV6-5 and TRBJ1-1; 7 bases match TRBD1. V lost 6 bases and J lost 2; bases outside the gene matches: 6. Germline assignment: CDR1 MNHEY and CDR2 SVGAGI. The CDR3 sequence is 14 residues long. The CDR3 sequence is CASRLRQGNTEAFF. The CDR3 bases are TGTGCCAGCAGATTACGACAGGGTAACACTGAAGCTTTCTTT.

CDR3 amino acids: CASSSHGTSGRANIQYF. The DNA for the CDR3 is TGTGCCAGTAGTTCCCACGGGACTAGCGGGAGGGCAAACATTCAGTACTTC. This chain joins TRBV19 and TRBJ2-4; 16 bases agree with TRBD2. J gave up 6 bases and V 5 bases, and 7 bases lay outside the gene matches. The CDR3 runs 17 residues. Germline V CDR1 and CDR2: LNHDA, SQIVND (reference sequence).

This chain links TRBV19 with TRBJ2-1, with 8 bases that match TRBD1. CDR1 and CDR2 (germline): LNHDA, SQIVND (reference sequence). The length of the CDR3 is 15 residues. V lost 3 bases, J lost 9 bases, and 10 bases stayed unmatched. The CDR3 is CASSIAQGASGEQFF. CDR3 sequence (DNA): TGTGCCAGTAGTATCGCCCAGGGGGCGTCCGGTGAGCAGTTCTTC.

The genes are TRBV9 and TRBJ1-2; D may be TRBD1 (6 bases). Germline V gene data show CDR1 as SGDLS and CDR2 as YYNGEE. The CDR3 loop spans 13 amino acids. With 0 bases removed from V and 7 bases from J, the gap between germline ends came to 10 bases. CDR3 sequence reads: CASSVEGVTGYTF. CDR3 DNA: TGTGCCAGCAGCGTAGAGGGGGTAACTGGCTACACCTTC.